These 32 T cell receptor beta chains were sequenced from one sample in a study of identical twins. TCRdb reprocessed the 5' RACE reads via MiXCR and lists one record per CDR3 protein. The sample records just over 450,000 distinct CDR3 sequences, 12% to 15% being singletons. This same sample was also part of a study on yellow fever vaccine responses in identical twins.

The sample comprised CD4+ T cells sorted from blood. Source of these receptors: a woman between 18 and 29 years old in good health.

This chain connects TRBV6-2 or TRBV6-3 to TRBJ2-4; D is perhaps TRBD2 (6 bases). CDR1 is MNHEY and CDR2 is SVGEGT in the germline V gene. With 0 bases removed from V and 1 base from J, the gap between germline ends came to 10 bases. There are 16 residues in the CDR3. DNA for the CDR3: TGTGCCAGCAGTTACTCGACGGGGAGGGCCAAAAACATTCAGTACTTC. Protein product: CASSYSTGRAKNIQYF.

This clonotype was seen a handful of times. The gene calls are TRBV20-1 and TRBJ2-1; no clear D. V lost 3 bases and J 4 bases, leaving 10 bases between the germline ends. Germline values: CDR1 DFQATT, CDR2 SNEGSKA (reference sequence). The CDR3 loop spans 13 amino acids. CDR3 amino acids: CSARTDKYNEQFF. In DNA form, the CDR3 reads TGCAGTGCTAGGACCGACAAGTACAATGAGCAGTTCTTC.

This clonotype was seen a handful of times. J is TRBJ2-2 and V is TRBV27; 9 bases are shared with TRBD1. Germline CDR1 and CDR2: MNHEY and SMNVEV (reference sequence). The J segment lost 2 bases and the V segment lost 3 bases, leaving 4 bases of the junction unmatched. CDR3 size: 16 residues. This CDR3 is CASSFRTGDNTGELFF. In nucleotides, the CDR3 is TGTGCCAGCAGTTTTAGGACAGGGGACAACACCGGGGAGCTGTTTTTT.

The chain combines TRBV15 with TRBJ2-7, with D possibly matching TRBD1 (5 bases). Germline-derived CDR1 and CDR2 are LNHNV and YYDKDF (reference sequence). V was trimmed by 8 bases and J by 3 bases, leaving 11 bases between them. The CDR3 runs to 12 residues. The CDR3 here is CATGFDSYEQYF. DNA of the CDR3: TGTGCCACCGGGTTTGACAGCTACGAGCAGTACTTC. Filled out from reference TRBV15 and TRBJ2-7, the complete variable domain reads DAMVIQNPRYQVTQFGKPVTLSCSQTLNHNVMYWYQQKSSQAPKLLFHYYDKDFNNEADTPDNFQSRRPNTSFCFLDIRSPGLGDTAMYLCATGFDSYEQYFGPGTRLTVT.

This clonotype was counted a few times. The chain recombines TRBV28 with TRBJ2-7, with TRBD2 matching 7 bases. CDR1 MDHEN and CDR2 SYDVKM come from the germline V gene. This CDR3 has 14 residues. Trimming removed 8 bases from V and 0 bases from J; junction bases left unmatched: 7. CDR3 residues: CASGRAGSSYEQYF. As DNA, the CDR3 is TGTGCCAGCGGTAGAGCGGGGTCCTCCTACGAGCAGTACTTC.

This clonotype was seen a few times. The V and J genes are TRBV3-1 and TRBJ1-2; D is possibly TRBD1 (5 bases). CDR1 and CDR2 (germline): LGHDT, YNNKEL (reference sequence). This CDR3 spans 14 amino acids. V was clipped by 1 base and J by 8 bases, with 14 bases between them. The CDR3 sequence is CASSQGGRGNGYTF. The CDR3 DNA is TGTGCCAGCAGCCAAGGTGGGAGGGGAAACGGCTACACCTTC.

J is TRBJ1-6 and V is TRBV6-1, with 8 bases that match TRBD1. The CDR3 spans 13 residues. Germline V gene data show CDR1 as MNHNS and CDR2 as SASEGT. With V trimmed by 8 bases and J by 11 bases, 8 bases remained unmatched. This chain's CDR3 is CASSLDRETPLHF. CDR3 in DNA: TGTGCCAGCTCCCTGGACAGGGAGACACCCCTCCACTTT.

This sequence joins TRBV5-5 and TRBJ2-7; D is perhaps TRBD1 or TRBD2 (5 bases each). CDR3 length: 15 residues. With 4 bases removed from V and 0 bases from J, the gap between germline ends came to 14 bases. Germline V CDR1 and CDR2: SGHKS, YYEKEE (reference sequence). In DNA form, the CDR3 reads TGTGCCAGCAGCCGGGACCTCCCGACCTCCTACGAGCAGTACTTC. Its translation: CASSRDLPTSYEQYF.

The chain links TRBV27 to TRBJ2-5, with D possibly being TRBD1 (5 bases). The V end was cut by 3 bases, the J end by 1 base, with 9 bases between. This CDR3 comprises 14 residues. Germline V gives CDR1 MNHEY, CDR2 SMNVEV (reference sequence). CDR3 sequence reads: CASSFIDSQETQYF. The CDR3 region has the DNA TGTGCCAGCAGTTTTATTGACAGCCAAGAGACCCAGTACTTC.

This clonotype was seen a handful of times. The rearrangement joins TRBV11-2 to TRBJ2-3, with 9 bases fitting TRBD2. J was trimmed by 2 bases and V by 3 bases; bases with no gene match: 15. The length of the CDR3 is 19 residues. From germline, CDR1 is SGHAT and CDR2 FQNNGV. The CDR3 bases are TGTGCCAGCAGCTTCCCCTCGGCTAGCGGGGCGGTACTCACAGATACGCAGTATTTT. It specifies CASSFPSASGAVLTDTQYF.

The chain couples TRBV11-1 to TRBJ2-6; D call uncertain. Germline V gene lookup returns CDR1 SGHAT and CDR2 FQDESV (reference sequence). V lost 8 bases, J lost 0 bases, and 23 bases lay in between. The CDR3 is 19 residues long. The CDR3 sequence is CASSPRVGSSFSGANVLTF. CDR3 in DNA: TGTGCCAGCTCCCCCCGGGTGGGCAGCTCCTTCTCTGGGGCCAACGTCCTGACTTTC.

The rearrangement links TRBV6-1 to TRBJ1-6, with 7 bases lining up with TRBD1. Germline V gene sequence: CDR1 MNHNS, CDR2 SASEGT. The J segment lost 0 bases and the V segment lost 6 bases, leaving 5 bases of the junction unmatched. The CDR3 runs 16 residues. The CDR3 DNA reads TGTGCCAGCAGCCAGGACAGGAGCTCCTATAATTCACCCCTCCACTTT. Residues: CASSQDRSSYNSPLHF.

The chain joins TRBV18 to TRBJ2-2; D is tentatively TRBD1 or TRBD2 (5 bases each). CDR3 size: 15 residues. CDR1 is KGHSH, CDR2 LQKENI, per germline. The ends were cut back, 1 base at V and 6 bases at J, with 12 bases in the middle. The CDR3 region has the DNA TGTGCCAGCTCACCACTGGGGACCGGCCCCGGGGAGCTGTTTTTT. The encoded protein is CASSPLGTGPGELFF.

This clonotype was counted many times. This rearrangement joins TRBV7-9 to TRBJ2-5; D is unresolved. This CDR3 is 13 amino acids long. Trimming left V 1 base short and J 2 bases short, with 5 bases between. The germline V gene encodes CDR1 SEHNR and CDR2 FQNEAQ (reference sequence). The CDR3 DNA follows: TGTGCCAGCAGCTTAGGTATTCAAGAGACCCAGTACTTC. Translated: CASSLGIQETQYF.

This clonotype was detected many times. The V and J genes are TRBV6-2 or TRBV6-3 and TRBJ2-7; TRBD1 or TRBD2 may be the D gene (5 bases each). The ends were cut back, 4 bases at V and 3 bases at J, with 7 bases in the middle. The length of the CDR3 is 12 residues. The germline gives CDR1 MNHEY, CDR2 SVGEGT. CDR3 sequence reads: CASSWDGYEQYF. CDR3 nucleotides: TGTGCCAGCAGTTGGGACGGCTACGAGCAGTACTTC.

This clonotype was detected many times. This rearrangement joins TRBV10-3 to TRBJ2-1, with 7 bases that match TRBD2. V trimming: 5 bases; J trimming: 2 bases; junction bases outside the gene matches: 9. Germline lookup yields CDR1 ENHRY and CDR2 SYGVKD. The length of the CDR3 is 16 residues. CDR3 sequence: CAISSHLREPYNEQFF. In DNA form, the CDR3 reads TGTGCCATCAGTTCCCACTTGCGGGAGCCCTACAATGAGCAGTTCTTC.

The CDR3 bases are TGTGCCAGCAATCTGGGACCAAACACCGGGGAGCTGTTTTTT. It yields the protein CASNLGPNTGELFF. The chain is built from TRBV3-1 and TRBJ2-2; either TRBD1 or TRBD2 may supply D (5 bases each). V was clipped by 7 bases and J by 2 bases, with 11 bases between them. The CDR3 is made up of 14 amino acids. In germline, CDR1 is LGHDT, CDR2 YNNKEL (reference sequence).

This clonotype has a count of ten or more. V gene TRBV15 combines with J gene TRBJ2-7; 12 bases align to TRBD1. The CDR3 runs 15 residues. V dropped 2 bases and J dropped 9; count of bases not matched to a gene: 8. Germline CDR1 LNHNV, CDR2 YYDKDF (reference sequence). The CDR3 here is CATSRPPGTGGLQYF. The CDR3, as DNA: TGTGCCACCAGCAGACCTCCCGGGACAGGGGGCCTGCAGTACTTC.

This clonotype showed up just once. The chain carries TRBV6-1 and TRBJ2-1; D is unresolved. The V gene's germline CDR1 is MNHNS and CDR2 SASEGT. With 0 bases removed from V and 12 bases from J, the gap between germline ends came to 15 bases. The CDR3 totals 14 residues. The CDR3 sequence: CASSEALRMGGQFF. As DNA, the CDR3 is TGTGCCAGCAGTGAAGCGCTAAGGATGGGTGGGCAGTTCTTC.

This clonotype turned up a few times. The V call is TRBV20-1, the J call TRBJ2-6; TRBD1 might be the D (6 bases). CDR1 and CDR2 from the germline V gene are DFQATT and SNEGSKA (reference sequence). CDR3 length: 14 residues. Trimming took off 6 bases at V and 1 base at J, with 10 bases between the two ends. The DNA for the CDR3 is TGCAGTGCCACCGACAGGTCTGGGGCCAACGTCCTGACTTTC. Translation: CSATDRSGANVLTF.

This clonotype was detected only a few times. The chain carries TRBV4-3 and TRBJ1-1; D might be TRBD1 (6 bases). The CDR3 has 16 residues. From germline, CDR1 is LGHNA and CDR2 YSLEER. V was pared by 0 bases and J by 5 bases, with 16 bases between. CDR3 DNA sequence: TGCGCCAGCAGCCAAGAGCTGACAGGTACGGGAACTGAAGCTTTCTTT. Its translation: CASSQELTGTGTEAFF.

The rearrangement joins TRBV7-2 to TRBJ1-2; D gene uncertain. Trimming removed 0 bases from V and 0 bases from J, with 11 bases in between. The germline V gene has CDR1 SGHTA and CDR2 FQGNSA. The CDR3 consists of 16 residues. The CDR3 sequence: CASSLAATEANYGYTF. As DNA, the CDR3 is TGTGCCAGCAGCTTAGCGGCCACAGAGGCTAACTATGGCTACACCTTC.

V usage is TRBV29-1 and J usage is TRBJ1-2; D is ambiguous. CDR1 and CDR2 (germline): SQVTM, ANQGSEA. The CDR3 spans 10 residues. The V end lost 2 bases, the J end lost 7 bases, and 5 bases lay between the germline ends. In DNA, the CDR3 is TGCAGCGTTGAATCTGGTGGCTACACCTTC. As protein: CSVESGGYTF.

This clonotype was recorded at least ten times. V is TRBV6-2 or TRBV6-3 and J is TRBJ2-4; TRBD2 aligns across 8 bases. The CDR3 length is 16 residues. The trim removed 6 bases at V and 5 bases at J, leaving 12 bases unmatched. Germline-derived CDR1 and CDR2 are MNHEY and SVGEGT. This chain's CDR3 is CASRSGGSGKQNIQYF. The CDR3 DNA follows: TGTGCCAGCAGGTCTGGCGGTAGCGGGAAGCAAAACATTCAGTACTTC.

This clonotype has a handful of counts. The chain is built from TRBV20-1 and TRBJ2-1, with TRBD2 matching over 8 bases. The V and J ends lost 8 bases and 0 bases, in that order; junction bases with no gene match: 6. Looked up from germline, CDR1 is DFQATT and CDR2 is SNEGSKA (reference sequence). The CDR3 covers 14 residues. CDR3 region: CSTQSGSSYNEQFF. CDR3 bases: TGCAGTACCCAGAGCGGGAGCTCCTACAATGAGCAGTTCTTC.

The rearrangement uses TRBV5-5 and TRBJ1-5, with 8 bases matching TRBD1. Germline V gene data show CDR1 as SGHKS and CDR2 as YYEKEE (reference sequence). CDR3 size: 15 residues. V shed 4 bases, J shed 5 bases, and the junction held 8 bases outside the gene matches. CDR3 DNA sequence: TGTGCCAGCAGCACGCTAGGACAGGGTCATCAGCCCCAGCATTTT. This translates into CASSTLGQGHQPQHF.

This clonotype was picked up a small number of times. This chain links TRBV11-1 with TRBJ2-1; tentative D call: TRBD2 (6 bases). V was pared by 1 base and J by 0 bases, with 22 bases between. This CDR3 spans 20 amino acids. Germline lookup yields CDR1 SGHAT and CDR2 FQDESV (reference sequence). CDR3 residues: CASSLGVWWGDLSSYNEQFF. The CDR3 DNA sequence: TGTGCCAGCAGCTTAGGCGTCTGGTGGGGGGACCTGAGCTCCTACAATGAGCAGTTCTTC.

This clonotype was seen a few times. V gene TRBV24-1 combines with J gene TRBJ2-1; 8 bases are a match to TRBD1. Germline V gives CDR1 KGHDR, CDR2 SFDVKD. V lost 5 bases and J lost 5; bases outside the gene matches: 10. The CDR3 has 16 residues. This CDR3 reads CATSGLVQGANNEQFF. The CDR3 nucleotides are TGTGCCACCAGTGGTCTTGTCCAGGGGGCGAACAATGAGCAGTTCTTC.

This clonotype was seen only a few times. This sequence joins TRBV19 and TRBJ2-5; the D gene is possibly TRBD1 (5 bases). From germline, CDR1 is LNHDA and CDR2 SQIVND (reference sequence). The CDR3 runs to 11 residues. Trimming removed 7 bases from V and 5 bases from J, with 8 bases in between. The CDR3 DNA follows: TGTGCCAGTACGGCAGGGGAGACCCAGTACTTC. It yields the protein CASTAGETQYF.

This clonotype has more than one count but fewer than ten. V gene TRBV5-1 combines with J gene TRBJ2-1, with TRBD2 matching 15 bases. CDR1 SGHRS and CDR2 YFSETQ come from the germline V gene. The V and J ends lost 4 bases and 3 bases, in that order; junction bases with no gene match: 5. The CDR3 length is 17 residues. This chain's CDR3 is CASSTGLAGGLYNEQFF. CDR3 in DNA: TGCGCCAGCAGCACGGGACTAGCGGGGGGCCTCTACAATGAGCAGTTCTTC.

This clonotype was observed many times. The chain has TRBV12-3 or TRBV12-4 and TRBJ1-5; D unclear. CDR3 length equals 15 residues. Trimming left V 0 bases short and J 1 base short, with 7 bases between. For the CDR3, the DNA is TGTGCCAGCAGTTTAGCGTCGGGGAGCAATCAGCCCCAGCATTTT. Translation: CASSLASGSNQPQHF.

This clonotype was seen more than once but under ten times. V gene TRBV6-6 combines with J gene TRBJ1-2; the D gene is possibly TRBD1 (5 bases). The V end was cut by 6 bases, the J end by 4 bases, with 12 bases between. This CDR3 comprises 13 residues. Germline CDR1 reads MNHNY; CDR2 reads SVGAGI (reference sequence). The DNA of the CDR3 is TGTGCCAGCAGCCCCTCAGGGAGCTATGGCTACACCTTC. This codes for CASSPSGSYGYTF.